A single TCR beta chain is shown here with its context. What this receptor recognizes is not known. Per-base quality was not reported, and no clone a single base away is much larger than it. The data belong to a study of cytomegalovirus exposure and HLA in healthy donors (dated by TCRdb to about 2017). Notes on the research overall: An earlier analysis of 587 of the donors reported approximately 290 Gb of sequence data and more than 90 million unique TCR beta sequences from about 179 million T cells. Approximately 330 gigabases of sequencing data and approximately 91 million unique TCR sequences made up an early release that covered approximately 620 HLA-typed donors. The genetic ancestry cluster associated with self-reported Caucasian donors included 81% of the roughly 400 genotyped donors. The study was designed to test whether signatures of past pathogen exposure could be identified by cataloging public T cell receptors. The study profiled the T cell repertoires of fewer than 850 subjects by immunosequencing and related them to cytomegalovirus serostatus. Besides the first cohort of around 670 subjects, a separate validation cohort made up of over a hundred different subjects was used. The study combined high-throughput TCR immunosequencing, statistical association of individual TCRs with disease status, and machine learning to predict cytomegalovirus infection status. A later analysis re-examined previously published TCR beta repertoires from 500 to 700 donors and added high-resolution HLA genotyping to investigate patterns of TCR occurrence. Rather than drawing on any new phenotypic data, the later analysis identified candidate immune exposures from TCR beta sequences and the way those sequences occurred across donors. To decide whether each TCR beta V gene segment behaved as functional or pseudogenic, an earlier analysis of several hundred of the donors relied on high-throughput TCR beta sequencing. Donor age, sex, ethnicity and CMV serostatus were collected together with the repertoire data. A later genetic analysis took genome-wide SNP genotypes for 398 of the 666 donors and used that subset as a discovery cohort. Every discovery cohort repertoire had been produced on one sequencing platform. Both class I and class II loci were covered by HLA typing, at four-digit resolution. Typing coverage differed by locus: A, B, C, DRB1 and DQB1 were typed in roughly 629-630 donors, DQA1 in around 500, DPA1 in approximately 610, and DPB1 in roughly 450. Roughly five DR-DQ haplotypes were treated as single units for association and clustering because of strong linkage in the cohort. On average, approximately 250,000 unique TCR beta nucleotide sequences were sequenced per donor among 350 to 400 genotyped donors of the cohort, with roughly 19% of those sequences being non-productive.

Paper-wide results and their limitations: A later analysis found that most CMV-associated TCR beta chains appeared HLA-restricted, with HLA associations seemingly driven largely by CMV exposure. Roughly uniform sequencing depth across donors was assumed in presence/absence analyses, although this assumption may not hold. The only immune exposure information available for the cohort was CMV serostatus. Assigning TCR associations to individual alleles was difficult when HLA alleles, especially DR and DQ, strongly co-occurred. The study listed around 160 TCR beta chains as associated with cytomegalovirus. Most TCR sequences were observed very rarely across donors, whereas some public TCRs were present in many individuals. Compared with equally common non-associated chains, HLA-associated TCR beta chains in a later analysis were more clonally expanded and had lower generation probabilities. According to a later analysis, TCR association rates differed among HLA loci, with DRB1 alleles showing the most associated TCRs and HLA-C alleles showing the fewest. Some IMGT-functional V segments, including TRBV6-2 and TRBV6-3, could not be distinguished by the 87-base-pair reads and were therefore excluded. In both the original and validation cohorts, the classifier was reported to diagnose cytomegalovirus status with high specificity and sensitivity. Because counts were too low, around 17 rarely observed V segments, including chromosome 9 orphons, were left out of the earlier analysis of several hundred of the donors. This cohort had only TCR beta chains sequenced, and the lack of alpha or paired-chain data limited which features could be detected. A later genetic analysis reported fewer N-insertions in productive TCRs among donors in an Asian-associated ancestry cluster than the approximately 700-donor mean. Linkage disequilibrium might explain the correlated functional status among segregating V segments, but an unknown experimental factor could not be ruled out. In vitro tests confirmed that a few of the cytomegalovirus-associated TCR beta chains recognize cytomegalovirus antigens. An earlier analysis of some 560 of the donors showed that most TCR beta V segments appeared in productive rearrangements either about 87% or about 30% of the time, which broadly matched IMGT annotations. The authors suggested that the approach could potentially be extended to other disease states and immunological phenotypes. V-gene and J-gene trimming of TCR beta chains was associated with a missense DCLRE1C variant in a later genetic analysis, and the association was replicated in an independent cohort. The sequencing pipeline was judged likely to have produced a cluster of highly shared sequence variants as a technical artifact. A further reported finding was that TCR beta sequences accurately predicted the HLA-A and HLA-B alleles for most subjects in the first cohort. In a later analysis, several top co-occurrence clusters were reported to appear linked to parvovirus B19, influenza, CMV and Epstein-Barr virus. Because HLA typing was missing for some donors at each locus, association tests included only the typed subset. In a later analysis, some 17,000 TCR beta sequences were associated with specific HLA alleles at a false discovery rate of 0.05.

The junction shows trimming of 5 bases on V and 4 bases on J, and the gene matches do not reach 7 bases of it. Taken from the germline V gene (reference sequence), the CDR1 and CDR2 loops are SEHNR and FQNEAQ. The CDR3 has 15 amino acids, counting the end cysteine and phenylalanine. Just the 45-base CDR3 DNA is kept, in frame starting at base 1. Library preparation was by the immunoSEQ multiplex PCR assay. For the multiplex PCR, a mixture combining 60 forward primers for TCR Vbeta segments and 13 reverse primers for TCR Jbeta segments was used. A multiplex PCR assay on genomic DNA amplified the CDR3 region of rearranged TCR beta genes. The Illumina HiSeq System was used to sequence the amplified TCR beta libraries as 87-base-pair reads. In the authors' own workflow: A later analysis counted tens of millions of unique TCR beta chains across the 700 or so repertoires, and some 11 million of these chains were shared by at least two donors. Raw reads were error-corrected and collapsed into unique sequences with a nearest-neighbor algorithm that merged closely related sequences to remove PCR and sequencing errors. V, D and J gene segments were assigned by aligning CDR3 sequences to IMGT reference sequences. For a sequence to be retained, at least a six-nucleotide match to both a V gene segment and a J gene segment was required. Rearrangements were classified as productive when the CDR3 lacked stop codons and remained in frame with V and J, and all other rearrangements were classified as non-productive. Following IMGT convention, CDR3 was defined as the stretch from the second conserved V-encoded cysteine to the conserved J-encoded phenylalanine. The earlier analysis of about 560 of the donors excluded any sequence lacking an unambiguous match to a single V gene segment. An earlier analysis of several hundred of the donors called V segments functional above 56.7% productive rearrangements and segregating when the between-donor standard deviation exceeded 5%. To diagnose cytomegalovirus status from the catalog of TCR beta chain sequences, a statistical classification framework was built. V and J gene assignment, in a later analysis, came from comparing TCR nucleotide sequences with IMGT/GENE-DB human TR gene sequences. The TCRdist pipeline was used in a later analysis to assign CDR3 sequences and most-parsimonious VDJ recombination scenarios. In a later analysis, every TCR beta chain was defined by the combination of its CDR3 amino acid sequence and its V-gene family, and reads without a unique V-gene family were dropped. A later analysis removed 500 to 650 highly shared, low-generation-probability nucleotide sequences to deal with suspected cross-contamination and a sequencing artifact. In a later analysis, a clonal expansion index was calculated for each public chain from normalized within-repertoire ranks of inferred template counts. A later analysis computed generation probabilities with a VDJ recombination model fitted to out-of-frame rearrangements, and checked the results against IGoR. Hypergeometric tests were used in a later analysis to score TCR-TCR, TCR-HLA and TCR-CMV co-occurrence, with a repertoire-size bias correction applied to the TCR pairs. False discovery rates were estimated in a later analysis by permuting HLA or CMV assignments 20 times. In a later analysis, co-occurring TCRs were grouped using DBSCAN, with TCRdist sequence similarity added in when clustering inside HLA-allele-positive subsets. Repertoires with fewer than 30,000 or more than 120,000 public chains, plus five repertoires with anomalous nucleotide sharing, were excluded from co-occurrence clustering. TCRdb retrieved this table from immuneACCESS and kept in-frame rearrangements only. Not all clones are present; in checked studies, unresolved V genes account for under half, and no reason is known for the remainder. V and J calls and clone size come straight from that table; D and trimming were deduced from the DNA. This sample is represented by 85,000 to 120,000 clones; 65% to 80% of them were singletons. Roughly 6% of the sample goes to the ten largest clones.

The cohort consisted of 670 or so healthy bone marrow donors. At the time of sampling, every cohort member was nominally healthy, though immune exposures that went unrecorded were likely present. The donor tested CMV seropositive, placing the donor among the 250 to 300 seropositive members of the cohort. Every donor gave a peripheral blood sample, and the peripheral blood mononuclear cells from that sample were used for TCR beta sequencing. The Qiagen DNeasy Blood Extraction Kit was used to extract genomic DNA from the blood cell samples. The clonotype was recovered from a woman aged 50 to 60 in good health and CMV-seropositive. The rearrangement combines TRBV7-9 with TRBJ1-1, and 10 junctional nucleotides match TRBD1. The sample taken for sequencing was PBMCs. The DNA reads TGTGCCAGCAGCACTCGACAGGGGGCAAGCACTGAAGCTTTCTTT. Its protein reads: CASSTRQGASTEAFF. The CDR3, completed at both ends by the reference TRBV7-9 and TRBJ1-1 genes, gives the full variable domain DTGVSQNPRHKITKRGQNVTFRCDPISEHNRLYWYRQTLGQGPEFLTYFQNEAQLEKSRLLSDRFSAERPKGSFSTLEIQRTEQGDSAMYLCASSTRQGASTEAFFGQGTRLTVV.